The sequence of this TCR beta chain was determined in a study of blood T cells in healthy people across ages (dated by TCRdb to the mid-2010s). General notes on the study: In model experiments, roughly one uniquely barcoded TCR beta cDNA molecule per two T cells was captured by template switching. Using deep sequencing normalized with unique cDNA molecular identifiers, the study measured how TCR beta repertoire diversity changes with age. The donors were divided into four age groups: young (average around 16 years), middle-aged (about 40), aged (approximately 62) and long-lived (82). Donors of different ages were randomly distributed across sequencing lanes to avoid experimental bias. For two donors (one aged 18 to 30 and one aged 80 or older), the study analyzed two additional independent replicas of 1 million unique cDNA reads from the same blood draw. Results and caveats for the whole study, not just this receptor: There was a strong correlation between observed TCR beta diversity and the percentage of naive T cells measured by flow cytometry. The CMV infection status of donors was not known, potentially confounding age-related changes in expanded clonotypes. Estimates of total diversity based on one million sequenced T cells were regarded as lower bounds and as underestimates. Since profiling was done on bulk unsorted PBMCs, naive and antigen-experienced compartments could not be conclusively compared. Compared with the aged group, the long-lived group had more naive CD4+ T cells, fewer expanded clones and increased TCR diversity, suggesting age selection. As age increased, observed TCR beta diversity per million T cells dropped in a roughly linear way, and a significant reduction was already evident by age around 41.

V sheds 4 bases and J sheds 3 bases, leaving 17 bases between their ends. There are 15 amino acids in the CDR3, from cysteine to phenylalanine inclusive. Only the CDR3 portion is preserved as DNA: 45 bases, with reading frame beginning at the first base. Reading the germline V gene gives CDR1 SGHRS and CDR2 YFSETQ. Systemically healthy Caucasian individuals from Russia, 35 to 40 in total and aged about 6 to 100 years, were included as donors. Each donor gave 9.5 to 10 milliliters of peripheral blood, drawn into EDTA-treated Vacutainer tubes. Ficoll-Paque density-gradient centrifugation was used to isolate PBMCs, with at least 6 million obtained per sample. Trizol reagent was used to extract total RNA from PBMCs, with at least 5.5 micrograms per sample. The percentages of naive CD45RAhigh/CD27high T cells were determined by flow cytometry on a PBMC aliquot from every donor. This clonotype has just a few counts. This clone's antigen is unknown. The record has no base qualities; no much larger clone is one base away.

Library construction relied on 5' RACE. This sample was sequenced with an Illumina HiSeq 2500. A second roughly 7 to 12 cycle PCR used a sample-barcoded 5' primer and a J-beta primer mix. A unique molecular identifier was introduced onto each TCR beta cDNA molecule by a template-switch 5' adaptor carrying 12 random nucleotides. Each sample yielded at least 3 million CDR3-containing paired-end reads. The Mint cDNA synthesis kit, primed by a TRBC-specific oligonucleotide, was used to synthesize first-strand cDNA from all RNA. After uracil-DNA glycosylase treatment, a first 18-cycle PCR used universal primers M1SS and BC2_uni_R on all cDNA. On the authors' methods: Each sample was normalized by randomly selecting 1 million high-quality reads, each carrying a distinct molecular identifier. Instead of being binned into consensus sequences, reads that shared molecular identifiers were thrown out. MiTCR, set to a Q25 quality threshold and the strictest error-elimination algorithm, was used for CDR3 identification, clonotype clustering and error correction. Lower-bound total TCR beta diversity was estimated with a nonparametric unseen species model using Euler transformation. In-frame beta chains were kept once TCRdb had trimmed the public reads at Q25 with fastp and called clones with MiXCR. Rows with one shared CDR3 protein collapse into an entry with the most common genes and DNA. TCRdb, not the original authors, processed these V and J calls. This sample gives roughly 1,800,000 distinct CDR3 sequences in total; about 50% of them show up just once. Roughly 2.1% of the sample is held by the ten biggest clonotypes.

Rearrangement joined TRBV5-1 to TRBJ2-7; a tentative D call is TRBD2 (6 bases match). The clonotype was recovered from a woman between 40 and 55 years old in good health. Material for sequencing was blood. The CDR3 has the sequence CASSLGLTGLYEQYF. The nucleotides are TGCGCCAGCAGCCTGGGACTCACCGGTCTCTACGAGCAGTACTTC.